This T cell receptor beta chain derives from a study of blood T cell repertoires in COVID-19. About the research overall: COVID-19 samples collected from the United States, Italy and Spain covered acute and convalescent phases. Nucleic acid was either cDNA or gDNA, and it came from T cells, B-cell-depleted T cells, or PBMCs.

In the original processing: Amplification with reference gene primers provided the estimates of nucleated cell counts. Here immunoSEQ multiplex PCR was the method, and the copy in TCRdb shows in-frame clones only, minus some. V and J calls plus clone size are reproduced from that table; the DNA served to infer D and trimming. The sample holds roughly 57,000 clones; 80% to 95% are singletons and the top ten take around a sixth. Sequencing was done on a sample of peripheral blood. This clonotype was sampled from an elderly man with acute or convalescent COVID-19.

CDR3 bases: TGTGCCAGCAGCCCCAACTCCGGGATTGGGCCCCTCCACTTT. Protein: CASSPNSGIGPLHF. The chain joins TRBV7-2 to TRBJ1-6; unclear D gene. Germline-derived CDR1 and CDR2 are SGHTA and FQGNSA. The V gene lost 5 bases and the J gene lost 13 bases, with 18 bases spanning the gap. The CDR3 loop spans 14 amino acids.